This T cell receptor (beta chain) was sequenced for a study of T-cell reconstitution after alpha-beta-depleted transplantation in children. Study results and limitations: The study reportedly traced alpha-beta T cells about two months after transplant to several hundred expanded graft clones. The main origin of T-cell counts and diversity one year after transplant was newly produced T cells. At day 60, the high TCRbeta diversity found in some patients originated from recipient T cells and thymic progenitors that had survived.

V dropped 8 bases and J dropped 4 bases, with 12 bases sitting between them. Germline V CDR1 and CDR2: SNHLY, FYNNEI. The CDR3 runs to 12 residues. At least ten counts were recorded for this clonotype. Its specificity is not known. Unique molecular identifiers were built into the TCRbeta library. TCRdb analysed the PCR reads with MiXCR anew, one entry per CDR3 protein. Here the sample spans over 100,000 distinct CDR3 sequences, around 7.8% being singletons. The specimen comprised PBMCs, sampled before TCRalphabeta/CD19-depleted stem cell transplant. This chain joins TRBV2 and TRBJ2-7; D not certain. The sequence derives from a boy aged 2 to 10 with acute lymphoblastic leukemia, due to receive a stem cell transplant. CDR3 in amino acids: CASHGYGYEQYF. DNA of the CDR3: TGTGCCAGCCATGGCTATGGATACGAGCAGTACTTC.